Presented here are 25 T cell receptor beta chains from one specimen sequenced in a study of cytomegalovirus exposure and HLA in healthy donors (dated by TCRdb to 2016 to 2017). Library preparation used the immunoSEQ multiplex PCR assay. The immuneACCESS repertoire file appears here via TCRdb, limited to in-frame rearrangements. These files lack a portion of the clones; in checked studies, under half of the deficit traces to unresolved V genes, and the cause of the others is not known. The sample profile shows over 150,000 clones; 85% to 90% of them were found once. The ten largest clones capture about 1.9% of the sample. Sequenced input: PBMCs. The receptors stem from a human donor in good health.

The rearrangement uses TRBV7-9 and TRBJ1-2, with 8 positions matching TRBD1. Germline CDR1 and CDR2: SEHNR and FQNEAQ (reference sequence). CDR3 length: 12 residues. V shed 4 bases and J 8 bases; nucleotides not matched to a gene: 3. This chain's CDR3 is CASSSTGVGYTF. CDR3 nucleotides: TGTGCCAGCAGCTCGACAGGGGTAGGCTACACCTTC. Using reference TRBV7-9 and TRBJ1-2 for the parts outside the CDR3, the full variable domain is DTGVSQNPRHKITKRGQNVTFRCDPISEHNRLYWYRQTLGQGPEFLTYFQNEAQLEKSRLLSDRFSAERPKGSFSTLEIQRTEQGDSAMYLCASSSTGVGYTFGSGTRLTVV.

V is TRBV10-3 and J is TRBJ1-3; D uncertain. Trimming stripped 3 bases from V and 0 bases from J, with 6 bases between. Germline values: CDR1 ENHRY, CDR2 SYGVKD. The CDR3 loop spans 14 amino acids. DNA for the CDR3: TGTGCCATCAGTGACCCAGACTCTGGAAACACCATATATTTT. Translation: CAISDPDSGNTIYF.

This CDR3 is CASSRGTSGRQETQYF. In DNA form, the CDR3 reads TGCGCCAGCTCTAGAGGGACTAGCGGGAGACAAGAGACCCAGTACTTC. V is TRBV5-1 and J is TRBJ2-5, with 14 bases lining up with TRBD2. Germline V gives CDR1 SGHRS, CDR2 YFSETQ. V trimming: 7 bases; J trimming: 2 bases; junction bases outside the gene matches: 7. The CDR3 length is 16 residues.

This clone was recorded once. This rearrangement joins TRBV29-1 to TRBJ2-1; D remains unclear. CDR3 length: 15 residues. Per the germline V gene, CDR1 is SQVTM and CDR2 is ANQGSEA. The germline V and J ends were trimmed by 7 bases and 2 bases, with 18 bases remaining between them. In nucleotides, the CDR3 is TGCAGCGCCGGAACGAGACTCCCTACCTACAATGAGCAGTTCTTC. It is translated as CSAGTRLPTYNEQFF.

The chain is built from TRBV19 and TRBJ2-2; TRBD1 agrees at 11 bases. This CDR3 spans 16 amino acids. Trimming removed 5 bases from V and 4 bases from J; junction bases left unmatched: 6. CDR1 is LNHDA, CDR2 SQIVND, per germline (reference sequence). CDR3 in amino acids: CASSFGQGAGTGELFF. In DNA form, the CDR3 reads TGTGCCAGTAGTTTTGGACAGGGGGCTGGCACCGGGGAGCTGTTTTTT.

The V and J genes are TRBV5-1 and TRBJ2-5, with TRBD2 matching 11 bases. CDR1 and CDR2 (germline): SGHRS, YFSETQ. The CDR3 spans 15 residues. V lost 4 bases, J lost 2 bases, and 4 bases stayed unmatched. CDR3 sequence: CASSGTSGLQETQYF. In nucleotides, the CDR3 is TGCGCCAGCAGCGGGACTAGCGGATTACAAGAGACCCAGTACTTC. The full variable domain, completed using reference TRBV5-1 and TRBJ2-5, is KAGVTQTPRYLIKTRGQQVTLSCSPISGHRSVSWYQQTPGQGLQFLFEYFSETQRNKGNFPGRFSGRQFSNSRSEMNVSTLELGDSALYLCASSGTSGLQETQYFGPGTRLLVL.

V usage is TRBV5-4 and J usage is TRBJ2-2; possible D gene TRBD1, 6 bases. CDR1 and CDR2 from the germline V gene are SGHNT and YYREEE (reference sequence). V dropped 3 bases and J dropped 0 bases, with 9 bases sitting between them. There are 15 residues in the CDR3. CDR3 protein: CASSSGTPNTGELFF. As DNA, the CDR3 is TGTGCCAGCAGCTCCGGGACACCGAACACCGGGGAGCTGTTTTTT.

This clone was detected once. The chain has TRBV29-1 and TRBJ1-1; 9 nucleotides line up with TRBD1. V lost 4 bases to trimming and J lost 14 bases; unmatched junction nucleotides: 11. The CDR3 totals 12 residues. Per the germline V gene, CDR1 is SQVTM and CDR2 is ANQGSEA. The CDR3 reads CSVGGTGTGAFF. The CDR3 region has the DNA TGCAGCGTTGGCGGGACAGGGACCGGGGCCTTCTTT.

This clone was observed once. The chain employs TRBV2 and TRBJ2-1; 12 bases are shared with TRBD2. J gave up 0 bases and V 8 bases, and 5 bases lay outside the gene matches. The CDR3 contains 16 residues. In germline, CDR1 is SNHLY, CDR2 FYNNEI. CDR3: CASGLAGGSSYNEQFF. In nucleotides, the CDR3 is TGTGCCAGCGGGCTAGCGGGAGGGAGCTCCTACAATGAGCAGTTCTTC.

The rearrangement joins TRBV6-5 to TRBJ2-7, with 7 bases fitting TRBD1. The junction had 4 bases not matched to a gene; V was cut back by 5 bases and J by 0 bases. Germline V gene lookup returns CDR1 MNHEY and CDR2 SVGAGI. The CDR3 contains 14 residues. CDR3 in DNA: TGTGCCAGCAGTGCAGCAGGGGGCTCCTACGAGCAGTACTTC. This translates into CASSAAGGSYEQYF.

The chain combines TRBV23-1 with TRBJ2-2; D is uncertain. TRBV23-1 is an open reading frame whose function is uncertain. The CDR3 is 16 amino acids. Trimming took 0 bases from V and 6 from J, leaving 14 bases between them. This chain's CDR3 is CASSQSKQVWAGELFF. CDR3 nucleotides: TGCGCCAGCAGTCAATCGAAGCAGGTCTGGGCCGGGGAGCTGTTTTTT.

The chain carries TRBV6-5 and TRBJ1-2; unclear D gene. Trimming pared 6 bases from V and 3 bases from J, leaving 11 bases between. Germline V CDR1 and CDR2: MNHEY, SVGAGI. CDR3 length equals 13 residues. CDR3 in DNA: TGTGCCAGCAGCAAGACCAGCGACTATGGCTACACCTTC. The encoded protein is CASSKTSDYGYTF.

In regard to this clone: The same CDR3 also results from other DNA sequences found in this sample. V is TRBV4-1 and J is TRBJ1-2; 8 positions match TRBD1. The CDR3 is made up of 13 amino acids. V dropped 4 bases and J dropped 5; count of bases not matched to a gene: 3. CDR1 and CDR2 (germline): MGHRA, YSYEKL. This CDR3 reads CASSPGQGYGYTF. In DNA, the CDR3 is TGCGCCAGCAGCCCTGGACAGGGATATGGCTACACCTTC.

The rearrangement uses TRBV28 and TRBJ2-1; TRBD2 is a possible D gene (6 bases). The CDR3 has 15 amino acids. Trimming took 3 bases from V and 1 from J, leaving 10 bases between them. Germline lookup yields CDR1 MDHEN and CDR2 SYDVKM. The CDR3 spells CASSFAGSSYNEQFF. As DNA, the CDR3 is TGTGCCAGCAGTTTTGCGGGGTCTTCCTACAATGAGCAGTTCTTC. The full variable domain, completed using reference TRBV28 and TRBJ2-1, is DVKVTQSSRYLVKRTGEKVFLECVQDMDHENMFWYRQDPGLGLRLIYFSYDVKMKEKGDIPEGYSVSREKKERFSLILESASTNQTSMYLCASSFAGSSYNEQFFGPGTRLTVL.

The V gene is TRBV9, the J gene TRBJ2-7; the match to TRBD2 covers 8 bases. CDR3 length: 15 amino acids. Germline V gene sequence: CDR1 SGDLS, CDR2 YYNGEE. The ends lost 0 bases at V and 3 bases at J; junction bases unmatched: 5. The CDR3 bases are TGTGCCAGCAGCGTAGAGGCTAGCGGGTTCTACGAGCAGTACTTC. This encodes CASSVEASGFYEQYF. Full variable domain (remainder filled in from reference TRBV9 and TRBJ2-7): DSGVTQTPKHLITATGQRVTLRCSPRSGDLSVYWYQQSLDQGLQFLIQYYNGEERAKGNILERFSAQQFPDLHSELNLSSLELGDSALYFCASSVEASGFYEQYFGPGTRLTVT.

The chain has TRBV28 and TRBJ2-2, with D unclear. The CDR3 is 12 amino acids. CDR1 and CDR2 from the germline V gene are MDHEN and SYDVKM. Trimming cost V 7 bases and J 2 bases, with 5 bases left between them. DNA of the CDR3: TGTGCCAGCATGTATAACACCGGGGAGCTGTTTTTT. Encoded protein: CASMYNTGELFF. Based on the CDR3 plus reference TRBV28 and TRBJ2-2, the full variable domain is DVKVTQSSRYLVKRTGEKVFLECVQDMDHENMFWYRQDPGLGLRLIYFSYDVKMKEKGDIPEGYSVSREKKERFSLILESASTNQTSMYLCASMYNTGELFFGEGSRLTVL.

V gene TRBV9 combines with J gene TRBJ2-5; the match to TRBD1 covers 7 bases. The CDR3 covers 16 residues. Germline V gives CDR1 SGDLS, CDR2 YYNGEE. V shed 0 bases and J 1 base; nucleotides not matched to a gene: 6. In DNA, the CDR3 is TGTGCCAGCAGCGTAGGGAACAGGGGAACCCAAGAGACCCAGTACTTC. This sequence encodes CASSVGNRGTQETQYF.

CDR3 loop: CASSLVRGVKVDYEQYF. The CDR3, as DNA: TGTGCCAGCAGCTTAGTGCGGGGGGTTAAGGTGGACTACGAGCAGTACTTC. The rearrangement uses TRBV11-2 and TRBJ2-7; 8 nucleotides agree with TRBD2. Germline loops: CDR1 SGHAT, CDR2 FQNNGV. J gave up 3 bases and V 1 base, and 11 bases lay outside the gene matches. The CDR3 covers 17 residues. The complete variable domain, with remaining parts taken from reference TRBV11-2 and TRBJ2-7, reads EAGVAQSPRYKIIEKRQSVAFWCNPISGHATLYWYQQILGQGPKLLIQFQNNGVVDDSQLPKDRFSAERLKGVDSTLKIQPAKLEDSAVYLCASSLVRGVKVDYEQYFGPGTRLTVT.

This rearrangement joins TRBV28 to TRBJ1-2; D is unresolved. Germline CDR1 reads MDHEN; CDR2 reads SYDVKM. The CDR3 covers 15 residues. V gave up 8 bases and J gave up 7 bases, with 23 bases separating them. DNA for the CDR3: TGTGCCAGCCTCCCCCCTCGGGGAGGGTCGGGTGGCTACACCTTC. It encodes CASLPPRGGSGGYTF.

The genes are TRBV28 and TRBJ1-5; D unclear. Per the germline V gene, CDR1 is MDHEN and CDR2 is SYDVKM. The CDR3 covers 12 residues. V was shortened by 7 bases and J by 9 bases, with 13 bases between the two germline ends. In nucleotides, the CDR3 is TGTGCCAGCACCCCGAGTGGTCGGCCCCAGCATTTT. Translating it yields CASTPSGRPQHF.

The rearrangement joins TRBV5-6 to TRBJ2-7; 16 nucleotides match TRBD2. Losses at the gene ends were 4 bases for V and 4 bases for J; bases not matched to a gene: 5. From germline, CDR1 is SGHDT and CDR2 YYEEEE. The CDR3 runs 16 residues. The CDR3 reads CASSGGTSGRGYEQYF. DNA for the CDR3: TGTGCCAGCAGCGGCGGGACTAGCGGGAGGGGGTACGAGCAGTACTTC. The full variable domain, rest sourced from reference TRBV5-6 and TRBJ2-7, is DAGVTQSPTHLIKTRGQQVTLRCSPKSGHDTVSWYQQALGQGPQFIFQYYEEEERQRGNFPDRFSGHQFPNYSSELNVNALLLGDSALYLCASSGGTSGRGYEQYFGPGTRLTVT.

The table lists this clone with a count of one. The rearrangement joins TRBV18 to TRBJ2-3; D is undetermined. Germline-derived CDR1 and CDR2 are KGHSH and LQKENI. V was trimmed by 3 bases and J by 2 bases, leaving 9 bases between them. CDR3 size: 14 residues. Written as DNA, the CDR3 is TGTGCCAGCTCACCGACGGAGACCACAGATACGCAGTATTTT. Translation gives CASSPTETTDTQYF.

This clone has a single count. This chain joins TRBV28 and TRBJ2-1; D is perhaps TRBD1 (6 bases). The CDR3 sequence is 14 residues long. V lost 4 bases and J lost 7, with 14 bases in between. The germline V gene encodes CDR1 MDHEN and CDR2 SYDVKM. CDR3 in DNA: TGTGCCAGCAGTTCTACAGGGCTATGGAATGAGCAGTTCTTC. It encodes CASSSTGLWNEQFF.

The genes are TRBV19 and TRBJ2-1; D may be TRBD2 (6 bases). Germline CDR1 reads LNHDA; CDR2 reads SQIVND (reference sequence). V lost 3 bases to trimming and J lost 3 bases, with 9 bases between them. The CDR3 sequence is 14 residues long. This CDR3 is CASSIRDFYNEQFF. The CDR3 region has the DNA TGTGCCAGTAGTATCCGGGACTTCTACAATGAGCAGTTCTTC.

CDR3 amino acids: CASSLAWTSGRNEQFF. The CDR3 DNA follows: TGTGCCAGCAGCTTAGCTTGGACTAGCGGGAGAAATGAGCAGTTCTTC. J is TRBJ2-1 and V is TRBV7-9; 13 bases are shared with TRBD2. V shed 0 bases and J 7 bases; nucleotides not matched to a gene: 3. The CDR3 is 16 residues long. Looked up from germline, CDR1 is SEHNR and CDR2 is FQNEAQ (reference sequence).